This T cell receptor (beta chain) was found in a study of early T cells in non-severe SARS-CoV-2 infection. This CDR3 has 14 residues. CDR1 is SSHAT and CDR2 is FNYEAQ in the germline V gene (reference sequence). This clonotype came up a few times. The junction does not match germline at one end; this may be a read error. Separate cDNA molecules each had unique molecular identifiers attached to them. Each CDR3 protein is one row after TCRdb ran MiXCR on the 5' RACE reads. The sample lists 35,000 to 40,000 distinct CDR3 sequences; roughly 6.2% were seen once. The genes are TRBV7-7 and TRBJ2-1, with D possibly matching TRBD2 (6 bases). The sequence was collected from an adult who was a healthcare worker with PCR-confirmed SARS-CoV-2 infection or an uninfected control (not recorded which). Source material: whole blood. The CDR3 reads CASSQGGAYNEQFF. CDR3 coding DNA: TGTGCTAGCAGCCAGGGCGGGGCTTACAATGAGCAGTTCTTC.